This paragraph covers one TCR beta chain sequence. This specimen belongs to a study of blood T cell repertoires in COVID-19. Overall study context: Sample material is recorded as cDNA or gDNA derived from T cells, B-cell-depleted T cells, or PBMCs.

V gave up 6 bases and J gave up 6 bases, with 8 bases separating them. CDR1 is SNHLY and CDR2 is FYNNEI in the germline V gene. This CDR3 spans 12 amino acids. Patients of the Seattle cohort, enrolled during active infection, were followed longitudinally. The authors' processing: Estimates of nucleated cell counts were drawn from the amplification of reference gene primers. TCRdb keeps only in-frame clones here, not all; method: immunoSEQ multiplex PCR. The DNA gave D and trimming, while V, J and clone size come from that table. The sample shows over 250,000 clones, 70% to 90% of them seen only once. V and J are TRBV2 and TRBJ1-4, with D possibly being TRBD1 (5 bases). The sequencing sample was made of peripheral blood. The clonotype comes from a woman aged 70 to 79 with COVID-19, enrolled during active disease. CDR3 loop: CASRGRDEKLFF. For the CDR3, the DNA is TGTGCCAGCAGGGGCAGGGATGAAAAACTGTTTTTT.